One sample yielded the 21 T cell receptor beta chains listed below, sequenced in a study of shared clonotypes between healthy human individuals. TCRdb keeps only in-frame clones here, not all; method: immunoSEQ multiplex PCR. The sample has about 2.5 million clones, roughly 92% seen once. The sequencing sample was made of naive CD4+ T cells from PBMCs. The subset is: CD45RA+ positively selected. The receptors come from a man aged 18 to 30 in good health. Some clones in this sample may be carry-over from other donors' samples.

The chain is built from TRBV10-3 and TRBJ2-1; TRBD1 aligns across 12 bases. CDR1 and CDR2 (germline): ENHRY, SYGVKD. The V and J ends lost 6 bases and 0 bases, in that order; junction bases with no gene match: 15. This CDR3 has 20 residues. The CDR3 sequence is CAISLNPGQGAQSSYNEQFF. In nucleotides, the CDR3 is TGTGCCATCAGCTTGAATCCGGGACAGGGGGCCCAAAGCTCCTACAATGAGCAGTTCTTC.

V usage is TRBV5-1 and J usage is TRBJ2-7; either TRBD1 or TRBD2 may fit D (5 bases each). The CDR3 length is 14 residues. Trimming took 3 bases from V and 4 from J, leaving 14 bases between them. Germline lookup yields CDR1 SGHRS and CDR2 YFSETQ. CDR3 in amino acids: CASSSYGREYEQYF. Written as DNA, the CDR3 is TGCGCCAGCAGCTCATATGGCAGGGAGTACGAGCAGTACTTC.

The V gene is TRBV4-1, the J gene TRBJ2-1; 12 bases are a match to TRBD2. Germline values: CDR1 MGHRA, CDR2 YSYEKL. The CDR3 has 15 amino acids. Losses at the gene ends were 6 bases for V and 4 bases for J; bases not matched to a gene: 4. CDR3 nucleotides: TGCGCCAGCAGTTCACTAGCGGGAGGTTACAATGAGCAGTTCTTC. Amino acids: CASSSLAGGYNEQFF.

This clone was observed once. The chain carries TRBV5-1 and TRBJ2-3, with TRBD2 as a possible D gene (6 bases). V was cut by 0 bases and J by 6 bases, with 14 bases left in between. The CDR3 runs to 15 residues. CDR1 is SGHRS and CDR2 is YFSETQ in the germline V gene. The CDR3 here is CASSLGGLQWDTQYF. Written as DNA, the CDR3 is TGCGCCAGCAGCTTGGGGGGACTGCAATGGGATACGCAGTATTTT.

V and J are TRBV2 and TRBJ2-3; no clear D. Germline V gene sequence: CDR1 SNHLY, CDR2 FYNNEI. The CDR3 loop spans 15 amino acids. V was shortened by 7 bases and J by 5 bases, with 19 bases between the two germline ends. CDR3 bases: TGTGCCAGCACCCAATCTGGGATAGCTGGAGATACGCAGTATTTT. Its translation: CASTQSGIAGDTQYF.

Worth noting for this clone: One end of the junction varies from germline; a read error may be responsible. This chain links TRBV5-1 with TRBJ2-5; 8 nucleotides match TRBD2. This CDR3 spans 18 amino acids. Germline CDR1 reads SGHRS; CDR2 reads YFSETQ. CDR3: CASRLGGLAGSRGETQYF. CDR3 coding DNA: TGCGCCAGCAGGTTGGGGGGCCTAGCGGGCTCAAGGGGAGAGACCCAGTACTTC.

The CDR3 bases are TGTGCCAGCAGCCCACTCTTACAGGGTTCGAATGGCTACACCTTC. This sequence encodes CASSPLLQGSNGYTF. V gene TRBV6-6 combines with J gene TRBJ1-2, with D possibly matching TRBD1 (6 bases). The CDR3 spans 15 residues. Between the trimmed V and J ends, which lost 6 bases and 6 bases, there was a span of 20 bases. From germline, CDR1 is MNHNY and CDR2 SVGAGI (reference sequence).

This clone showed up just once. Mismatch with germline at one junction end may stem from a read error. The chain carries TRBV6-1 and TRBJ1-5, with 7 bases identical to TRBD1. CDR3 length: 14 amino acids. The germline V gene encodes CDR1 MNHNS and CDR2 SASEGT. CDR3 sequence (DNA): TGTGCCAGCAGGGAAGGGGGCGGGGGTCAGCCCCAGCATTTT. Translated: CASREGGGGQPQHF.

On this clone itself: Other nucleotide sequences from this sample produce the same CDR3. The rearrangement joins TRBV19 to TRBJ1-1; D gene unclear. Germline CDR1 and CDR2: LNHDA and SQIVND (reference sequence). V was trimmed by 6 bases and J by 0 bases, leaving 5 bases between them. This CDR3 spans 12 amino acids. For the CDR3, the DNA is TGTGCCAGTAGCCAAGTGAACACTGAAGCTTTCTTT. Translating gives CASSQVNTEAFF.

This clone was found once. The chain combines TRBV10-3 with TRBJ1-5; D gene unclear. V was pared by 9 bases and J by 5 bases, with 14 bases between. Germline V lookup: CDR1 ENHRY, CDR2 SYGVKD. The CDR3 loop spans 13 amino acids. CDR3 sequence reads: CAIATSQDQPQHF. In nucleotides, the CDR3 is TGTGCCATAGCGACAAGTCAGGATCAGCCCCAGCATTTT.

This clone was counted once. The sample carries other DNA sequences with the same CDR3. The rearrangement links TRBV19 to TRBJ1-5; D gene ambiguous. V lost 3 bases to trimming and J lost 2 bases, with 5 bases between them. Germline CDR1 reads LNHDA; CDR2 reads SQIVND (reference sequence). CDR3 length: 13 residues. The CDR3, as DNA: TGTGCCAGTAGTATGTTGGGCAATCAGCCCCAGCATTTT. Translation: CASSMLGNQPQHF.

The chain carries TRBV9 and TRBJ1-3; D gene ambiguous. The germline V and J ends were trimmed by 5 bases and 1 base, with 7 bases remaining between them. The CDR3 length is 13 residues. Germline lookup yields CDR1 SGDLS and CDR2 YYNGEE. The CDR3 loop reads CASSFQSGNTIYF. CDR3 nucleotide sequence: TGTGCCAGCAGTTTCCAGTCTGGAAACACCATATATTTT.

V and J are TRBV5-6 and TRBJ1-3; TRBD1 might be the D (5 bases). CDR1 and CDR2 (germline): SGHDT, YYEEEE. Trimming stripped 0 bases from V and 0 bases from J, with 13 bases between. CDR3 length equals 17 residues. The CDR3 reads CASSLGGGSTSGNTIYF. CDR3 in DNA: TGTGCCAGCAGCTTGGGGGGCGGCTCAACCTCTGGAAACACCATATATTTT. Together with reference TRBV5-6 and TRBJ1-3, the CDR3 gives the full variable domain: DAGVTQSPTHLIKTRGQQVTLRCSPKSGHDTVSWYQQALGQGPQFIFQYYEEEERQRGNFPDRFSGHQFPNYSSELNVNALLLGDSALYLCASSLGGGSTSGNTIYFGEGSWLTVV.

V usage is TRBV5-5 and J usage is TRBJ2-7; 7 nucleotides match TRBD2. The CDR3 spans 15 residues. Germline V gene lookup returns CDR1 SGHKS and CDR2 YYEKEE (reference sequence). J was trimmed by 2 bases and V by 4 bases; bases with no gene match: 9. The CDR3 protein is CASSGGGLRTYEQYF. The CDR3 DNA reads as TGTGCCAGCAGCGGCGGGGGATTGAGGACCTACGAGCAGTACTTC.

CDR3 amino acids: CASSTPGQGVLREKLFF. The CDR3 DNA reads TGTGCCAGTAGTACACCGGGACAGGGGGTTCTTCGCGAAAAACTGTTTTTT. The V and J genes are TRBV19 and TRBJ1-4; 11 bases are shared with TRBD1. Germline V CDR1 and CDR2: LNHDA, SQIVND (reference sequence). This CDR3 is built from 17 residues. The junction had 12 bases not matched to a gene; V was cut back by 4 bases and J by 8 bases.

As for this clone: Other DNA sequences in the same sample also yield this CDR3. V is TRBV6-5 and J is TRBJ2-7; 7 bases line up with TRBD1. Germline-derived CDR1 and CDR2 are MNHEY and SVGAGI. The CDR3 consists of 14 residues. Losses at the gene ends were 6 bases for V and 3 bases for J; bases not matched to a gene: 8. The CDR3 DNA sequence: TGTGCCAGCAGGGGGCCGGGACAGAGCTACGAGCAGTACTTC. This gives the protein CASRGPGQSYEQYF.

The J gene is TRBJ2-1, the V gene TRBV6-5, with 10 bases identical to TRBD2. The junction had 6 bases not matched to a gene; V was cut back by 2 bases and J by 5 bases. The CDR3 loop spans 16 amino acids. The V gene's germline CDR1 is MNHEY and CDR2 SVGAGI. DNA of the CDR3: TGTGCCAGCAGTTACGCAATAGCGGGAGGTAACAATGAGCAGTTCTTC. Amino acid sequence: CASSYAIAGGNNEQFF.

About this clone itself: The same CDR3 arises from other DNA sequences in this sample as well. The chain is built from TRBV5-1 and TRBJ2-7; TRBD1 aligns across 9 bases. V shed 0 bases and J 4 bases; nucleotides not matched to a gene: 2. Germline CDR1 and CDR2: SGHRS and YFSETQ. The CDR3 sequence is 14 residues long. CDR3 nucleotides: TGCGCCAGCAGCTTGGGACAGGGGGAGTACGAGCAGTACTTC. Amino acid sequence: CASSLGQGEYEQYF.

CDR3 sequence (DNA): TGCGCCAGCAGCTTGGGGGACAGCTCTGGAAACACCATATATTTT. This codes for CASSLGDSSGNTIYF. V gene TRBV5-1 combines with J gene TRBJ1-3, with 7 bases aligning to TRBD1. V shed 0 bases, J shed 0 bases, and the junction held 0 bases outside the gene matches. The germline V gene encodes CDR1 SGHRS and CDR2 YFSETQ. This CDR3 comprises 15 residues.

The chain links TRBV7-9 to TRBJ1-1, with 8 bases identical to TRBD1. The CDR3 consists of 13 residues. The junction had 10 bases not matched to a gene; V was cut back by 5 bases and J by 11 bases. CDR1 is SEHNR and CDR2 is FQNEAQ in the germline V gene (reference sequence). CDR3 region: CASSADRGGVAFF. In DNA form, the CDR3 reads TGTGCCAGCAGCGCAGACAGGGGTGGAGTGGCTTTCTTT.

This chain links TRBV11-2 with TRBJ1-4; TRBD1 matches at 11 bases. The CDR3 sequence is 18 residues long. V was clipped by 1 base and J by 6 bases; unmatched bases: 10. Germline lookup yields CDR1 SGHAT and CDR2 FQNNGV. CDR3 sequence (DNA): TGTGCCAGCAGCTTAGTCTCTCCCGGGACAGGGGGTCATGAAAAACTGTTTTTT. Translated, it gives CASSLVSPGTGGHEKLFF.